These T cell receptor beta chains were read from a single sample in a study of cytomegalovirus exposure and HLA in healthy donors. Some clones are missing from TCRdb's copy, which holds only in-frame ones; the method was immunoSEQ multiplex PCR. The table lists approximately 140,000 clones, around 81% of them singletons. Sequencing was performed on PBMCs. The origin of the receptors is a man aged 35-49 years in good health and CMV-seropositive. CDR3s include the opening cysteine and the closing phenylalanine or tryptophan. Fields, in order: CDR3 length, V gene, J gene, CDR3 protein.

>16|TRBV5-4|TRBJ2-7
CASSLFGAGGLYEQYF
>15|TRBV4-3|TRBJ1-4
CASSPSTGGGEKLFF
>12|TRBV11-2|TRBJ2-7
CASSPTGYEQYF
>15|TRBV19|TRBJ2-2
CASTDRSTGHGELFF
>13|TRBV29-1|TRBJ1-1
CSVWDRGVTEAFF
>16|TRBV28|TRBJ1-5
CASSPILGVANQPQHF
>13|TRBV5-1|TRBJ1-4
CASSLLAGEKLFF
>13|TRBV5-6|TRBJ2-4
CASSLDSKNIQYF
>17|TRBV15|TRBJ2-4
CATSPFLGGGSKNIQYF
>13|TRBV7-9|TRBJ2-5
CASSAAGQETQYF
>16|TRBV4-1|TRBJ2-7
CASSYRTGGRSYEQYF